In this sample, the clone carrying this TCR beta chain turned up once. Its antigen is unidentified. The sample is drawn from a study of T cell responses to AZD1222 COVID-19 vaccine. Study in general: Second-dose timings of about 4 or about 12 weeks were pooled. Study-wide results and caveats: Baseline seropositivity characterized only a handful of AZD1222 recipients. The study found Spike-specific TCR breadth and depth rose after two AZD1222 doses. Donors skewed white British and female; clonal diversity was possibly underestimated.

Trimming removed 8 bases from V and 7 bases from J, with 17 bases in between. CDR1 and CDR2 (germline): KGHSH, LQKENI. The length of the CDR3 is 13 residues. Sequencing was performed with immunoSEQ multiplex PCR; in TCRdb, only in-frame clones are kept and a portion is missing. The table has some 130,000 clones, around 84% seen once. The sample consisted of peripheral blood, taken on day 0 of AZD1222 vaccination. The receptor was derived from an adult in good health. V usage is TRBV18 and J usage is TRBJ1-1; TRBD1 might be the D (6 bases). In DNA, the CDR3 is TGTGCCAGCCTACAGGGAACCGGCGGTGAAGCTTTCTTT. The encoded protein is CASLQGTGGEAFF.